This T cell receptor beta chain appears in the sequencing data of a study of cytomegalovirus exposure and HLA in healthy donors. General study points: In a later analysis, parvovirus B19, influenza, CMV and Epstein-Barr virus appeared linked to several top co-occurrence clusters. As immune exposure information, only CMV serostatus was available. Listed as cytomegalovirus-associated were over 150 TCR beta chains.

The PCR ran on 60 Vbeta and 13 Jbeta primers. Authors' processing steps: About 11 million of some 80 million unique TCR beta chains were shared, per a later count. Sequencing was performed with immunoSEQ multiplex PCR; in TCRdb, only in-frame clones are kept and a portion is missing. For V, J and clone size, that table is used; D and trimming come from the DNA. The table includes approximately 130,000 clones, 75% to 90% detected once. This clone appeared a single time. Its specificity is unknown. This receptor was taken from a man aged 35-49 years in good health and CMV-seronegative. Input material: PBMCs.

The chain's CDR3 is CASSFASSTGVRGGYTF. The CDR3 DNA reads TGTGCCAGCAGTTTCGCCTCCTCTACCGGGGTGCGCGGTGGCTACACCTTC. The chain couples TRBV27 to TRBJ1-2, with D uncertain. The V gene's germline CDR1 is MNHEY and CDR2 SMNVEV (reference sequence). V was clipped by 3 bases and J by 7 bases, with 24 bases between them. CDR3 length: 17 amino acids.